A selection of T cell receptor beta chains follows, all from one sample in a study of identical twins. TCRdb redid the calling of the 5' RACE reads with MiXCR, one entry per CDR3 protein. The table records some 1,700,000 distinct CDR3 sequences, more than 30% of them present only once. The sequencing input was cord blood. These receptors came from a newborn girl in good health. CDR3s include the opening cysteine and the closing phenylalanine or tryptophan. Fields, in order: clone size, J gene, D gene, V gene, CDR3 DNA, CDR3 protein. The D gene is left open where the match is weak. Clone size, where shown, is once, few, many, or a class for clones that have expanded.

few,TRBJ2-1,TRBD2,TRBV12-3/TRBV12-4,TGTGCCAGCAGTGCCTTTCCCGGGACTACCTACAATGAGCAGTTCTTC,CASSAFPGTTYNEQFF
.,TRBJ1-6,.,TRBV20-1,TGCAGTGCTAGAGGGGACCCCTATTCACCCCTCCACTTT,CSARGDPYSPLHF
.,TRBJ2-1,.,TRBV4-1,TGCGCCAGCAGCCAAGGACTAGGACTTAATGAGCAGTTCTTC,CASSQGLGLNEQFF
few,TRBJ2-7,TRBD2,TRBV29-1,TGCAGCGGCACCGGGACTAGCGGGACCGAGCAGTACTTC,CSGTGTSGTEQYF
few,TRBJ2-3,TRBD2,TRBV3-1,TGTGCCAGCAGCCAAATTCAGTCGCGGGGGGGGAGGAGCACAGATACGCAGTATTTT,CASSQIQSRGGRSTDTQYF
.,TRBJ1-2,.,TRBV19,TGTGCCAGTAGTATCCCCAGCTTCATTAACTATGGCTACACCTTC,CASSIPSFINYGYTF
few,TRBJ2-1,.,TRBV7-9,TGTGCCAGCAGCTTAGAGGGGGGCCACTACTACAATGAGCAGTTCTTC,CASSLEGGHYYNEQFF
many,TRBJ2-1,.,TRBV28,TGTGCCAGCGGTTCGAGCTCCTACAATGAGCAGTTCTTC,CASGSSSYNEQFF
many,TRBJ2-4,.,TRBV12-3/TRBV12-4,TGTGCCAGCCAGGGAGTCAAAAACATTCAGTACTTC,CASQGVKNIQYF
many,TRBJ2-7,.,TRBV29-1,TGCAGCGTTGTGGGCCTAGCAACCTACGAGCAGTACTTC,CSVVGLATYEQYF
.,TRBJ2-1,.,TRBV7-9,TGTGCCAGCAGCTCCACGTTAGGTGGAGCGAACCTACGGAATGAGCAGTTCTTC,CASSSTLGGANLRNEQFF
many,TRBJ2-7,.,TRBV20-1,TGCAGTGCTAGAAACCCTAGTTACGAGCAGTACTTC,CSARNPSYEQYF
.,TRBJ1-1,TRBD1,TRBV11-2,TGTGCCAGCAGCTTAGACTGGCTTGGGGACAGAGCTTTCTTT,CASSLDWLGDRAFF
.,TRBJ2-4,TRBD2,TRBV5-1,TGCGCCAGCAGCGTCGAGACTAGCGGGAGGGCGTATGAGCAGTACTTC,CASSVETSGRAYEQYF
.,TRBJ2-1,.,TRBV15,TGTGCCACCAGCAGAGATCGCTTTACCAATGAGCAGTTCTTC,CATSRDRFTNEQFF
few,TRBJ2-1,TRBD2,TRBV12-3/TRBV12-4,TGTGCCAGCTCCCAAGCGGGAGTGAATGAGCAGTTCTTC,CASSQAGVNEQFF
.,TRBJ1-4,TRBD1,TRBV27,TGTGCCAGCAGCACAGGGGATGCAACTAATGAAAAACTGTTTTTT,CASSTGDATNEKLFF
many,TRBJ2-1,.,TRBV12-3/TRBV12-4,TGTGCCAGCAGTCCCCGGTACTACAATGAGCAGTTCTTC,CASSPRYYNEQFF
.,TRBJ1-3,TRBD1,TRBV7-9,TGTGCCAGCAGCGCCTCGGGACAGGGAAACACCATATATTTT,CASSASGQGNTIYF
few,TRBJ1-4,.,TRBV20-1,TGCAGTGCTAGTCTTGTGGGCCGTAGTGAAAAACTGTTTTTT,CSASLVGRSEKLFF